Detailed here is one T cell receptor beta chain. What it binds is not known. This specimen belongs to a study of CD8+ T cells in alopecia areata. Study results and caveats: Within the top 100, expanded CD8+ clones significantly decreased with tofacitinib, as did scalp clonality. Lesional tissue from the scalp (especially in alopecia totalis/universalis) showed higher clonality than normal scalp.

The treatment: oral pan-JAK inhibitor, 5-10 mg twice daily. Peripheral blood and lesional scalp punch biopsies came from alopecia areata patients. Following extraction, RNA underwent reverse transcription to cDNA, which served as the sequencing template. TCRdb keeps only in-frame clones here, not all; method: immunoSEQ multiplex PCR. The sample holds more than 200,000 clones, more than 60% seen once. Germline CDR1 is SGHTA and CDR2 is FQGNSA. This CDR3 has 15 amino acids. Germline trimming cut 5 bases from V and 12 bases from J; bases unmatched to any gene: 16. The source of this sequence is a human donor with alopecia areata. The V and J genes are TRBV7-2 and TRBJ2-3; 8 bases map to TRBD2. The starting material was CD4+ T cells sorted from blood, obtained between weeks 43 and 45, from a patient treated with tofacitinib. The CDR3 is CASSGGGTRRISQYF. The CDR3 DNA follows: TGTGCCAGCAGCGGGGGCGGGACTAGGCGGATATCACAGTATTTT.